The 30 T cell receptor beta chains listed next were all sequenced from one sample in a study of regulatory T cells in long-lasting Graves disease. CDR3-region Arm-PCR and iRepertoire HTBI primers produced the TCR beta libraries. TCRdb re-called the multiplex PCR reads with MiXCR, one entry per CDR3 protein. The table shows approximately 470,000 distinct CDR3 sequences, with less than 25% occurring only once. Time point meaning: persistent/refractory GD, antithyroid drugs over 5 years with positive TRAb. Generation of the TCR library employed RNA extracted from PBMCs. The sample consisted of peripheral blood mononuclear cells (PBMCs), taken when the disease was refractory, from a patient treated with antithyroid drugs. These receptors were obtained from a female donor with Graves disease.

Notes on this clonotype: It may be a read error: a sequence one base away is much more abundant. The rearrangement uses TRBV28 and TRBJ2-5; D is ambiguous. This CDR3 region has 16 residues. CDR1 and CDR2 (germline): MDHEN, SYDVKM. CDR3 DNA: TGTGCCAGCGGTTTATTGAATATAAGGTTCCAAGAGACCCAGTACTTC. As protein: CASGLLNIRFQETQYF.

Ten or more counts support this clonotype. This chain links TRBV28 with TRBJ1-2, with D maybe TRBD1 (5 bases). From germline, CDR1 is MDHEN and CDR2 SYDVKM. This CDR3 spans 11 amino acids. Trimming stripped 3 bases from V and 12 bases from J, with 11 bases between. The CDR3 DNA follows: TGTGCCAGCAGTTTGGCGGGGCCGAACACCTTC. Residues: CASSLAGPNTF.

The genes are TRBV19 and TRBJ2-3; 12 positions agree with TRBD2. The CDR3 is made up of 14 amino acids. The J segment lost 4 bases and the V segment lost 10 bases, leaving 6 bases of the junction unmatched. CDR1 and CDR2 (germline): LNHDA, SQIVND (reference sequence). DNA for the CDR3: TGTGCCACCCAGACTAGCGGGAGTGCAGATACGCAGTATTTT. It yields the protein CATQTSGSADTQYF.

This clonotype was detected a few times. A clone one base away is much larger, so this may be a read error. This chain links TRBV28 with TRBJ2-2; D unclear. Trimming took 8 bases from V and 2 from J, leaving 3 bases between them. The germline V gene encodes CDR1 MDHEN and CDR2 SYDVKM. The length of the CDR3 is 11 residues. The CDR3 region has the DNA TGTGCCAGCCTCAACACCGGGGAGCTGTTTTTT. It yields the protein CASLNTGELFF.

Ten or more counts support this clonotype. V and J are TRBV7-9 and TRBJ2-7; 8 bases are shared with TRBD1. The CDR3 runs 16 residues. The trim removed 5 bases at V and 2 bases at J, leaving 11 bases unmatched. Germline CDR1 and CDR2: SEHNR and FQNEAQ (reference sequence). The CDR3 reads CASSPGGRGRAYEQYF. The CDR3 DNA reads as TGTGCCAGCAGCCCAGGAGGCAGGGGGCGAGCCTACGAGCAGTACTTC.

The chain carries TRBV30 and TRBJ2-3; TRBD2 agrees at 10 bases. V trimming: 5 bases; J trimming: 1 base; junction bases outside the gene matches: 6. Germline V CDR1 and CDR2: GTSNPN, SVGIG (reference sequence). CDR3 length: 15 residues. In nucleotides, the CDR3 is TGTGCCTGGGACCCCGGGACTAGCGGCACAGATACGCAGTATTTT. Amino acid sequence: CAWDPGTSGTDTQYF. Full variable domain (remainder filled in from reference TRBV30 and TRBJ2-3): SQTIHQWPATLVQPVGSPLSLECTVEGTSNPNLYWYRQAAGRGLQLLFYSVGIGQISSEVPQNLSASRPQDRQFILSSKKLLLSDSGFYLCAWDPGTSGTDTQYFGPGTRLTVL.

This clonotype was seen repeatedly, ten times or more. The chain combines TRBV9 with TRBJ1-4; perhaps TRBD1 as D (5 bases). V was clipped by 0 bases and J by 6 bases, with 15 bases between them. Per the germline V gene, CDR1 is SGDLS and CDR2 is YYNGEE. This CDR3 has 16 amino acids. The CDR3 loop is CASSVGGGGGDEKLFF. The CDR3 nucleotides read TGTGCCAGCAGCGTAGGAGGCGGGGGAGGAGATGAAAAACTGTTTTTT.

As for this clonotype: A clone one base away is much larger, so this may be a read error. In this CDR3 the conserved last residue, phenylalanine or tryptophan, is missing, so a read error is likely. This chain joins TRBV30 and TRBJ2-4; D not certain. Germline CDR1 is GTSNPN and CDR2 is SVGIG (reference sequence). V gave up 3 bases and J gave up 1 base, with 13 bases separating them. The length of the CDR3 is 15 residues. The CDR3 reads CAWSEPWGAKNIQYL. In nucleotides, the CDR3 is TGTGCCTGGAGCGAACCTTGGGGTGCCAAAAACATTCAGTACCTC.

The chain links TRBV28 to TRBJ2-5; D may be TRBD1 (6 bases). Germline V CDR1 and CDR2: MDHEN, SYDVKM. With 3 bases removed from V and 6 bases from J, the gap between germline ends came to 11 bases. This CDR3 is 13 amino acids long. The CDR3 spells CASSFRGWKTQYF. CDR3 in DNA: TGTGCCAGCAGTTTCAGGGGATGGAAGACCCAGTACTTC. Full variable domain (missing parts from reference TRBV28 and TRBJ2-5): DVKVTQSSRYLVKRTGEKVFLECVQDMDHENMFWYRQDPGLGLRLIYFSYDVKMKEKGDIPEGYSVSREKKERFSLILESASTNQTSMYLCASSFRGWKTQYFGPGTRLLVL.

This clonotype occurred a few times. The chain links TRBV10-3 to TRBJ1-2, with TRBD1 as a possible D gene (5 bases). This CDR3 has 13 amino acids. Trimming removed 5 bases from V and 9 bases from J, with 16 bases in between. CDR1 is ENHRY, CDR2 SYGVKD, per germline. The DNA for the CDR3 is TGTGCCATCAGTCCGGGACCCCCCGGAAGCTACACCTTC. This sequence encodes CAISPGPPGSYTF.

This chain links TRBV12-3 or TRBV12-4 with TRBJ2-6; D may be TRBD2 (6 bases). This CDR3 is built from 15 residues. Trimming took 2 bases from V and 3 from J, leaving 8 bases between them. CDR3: CASSLSRDGANVLTF. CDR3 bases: TGTGCCAGCAGTTTATCGCGGGATGGGGCCAACGTCCTGACTTTC.

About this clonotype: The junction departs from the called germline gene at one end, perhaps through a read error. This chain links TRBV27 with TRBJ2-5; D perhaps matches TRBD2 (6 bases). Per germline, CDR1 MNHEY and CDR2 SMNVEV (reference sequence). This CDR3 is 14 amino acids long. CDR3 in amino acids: CASSISRRGEAQYF. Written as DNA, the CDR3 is TGTGCCAGCAGTATCAGCCGGAGGGGAGAGGCCCAGTACTTC.

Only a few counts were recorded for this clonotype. Written as DNA, the CDR3 is TGCGCCAGCAGTGAGGTCCAGTCCGGGGAGCTGTTTTTT. Its translation: CASSEVQSGELFF. The rearrangement uses TRBV10-1 and TRBJ2-2; D not resolved. The CDR3 covers 13 residues. The germline V and J ends were trimmed by 2 bases and 6 bases, with 7 bases remaining between them. Germline V gene sequence: CDR1 WNHNN, CDR2 SYGVQD (reference sequence).

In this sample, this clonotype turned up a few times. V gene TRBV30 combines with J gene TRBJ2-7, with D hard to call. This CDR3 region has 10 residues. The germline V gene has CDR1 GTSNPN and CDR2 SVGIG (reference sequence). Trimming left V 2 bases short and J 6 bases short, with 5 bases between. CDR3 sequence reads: CAWSQGEQYF. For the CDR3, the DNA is TGTGCCTGGAGTCAAGGCGAGCAGTACTTC.

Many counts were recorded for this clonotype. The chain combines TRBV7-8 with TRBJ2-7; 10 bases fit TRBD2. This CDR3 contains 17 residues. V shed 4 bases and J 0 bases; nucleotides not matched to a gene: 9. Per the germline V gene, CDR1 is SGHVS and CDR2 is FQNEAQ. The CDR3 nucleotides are TGTGCCAGCAGCTCCTTAAGCGGGAGGGGCAGCTCCTACGAGCAGTACTTC. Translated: CASSSLSGRGSSYEQYF.

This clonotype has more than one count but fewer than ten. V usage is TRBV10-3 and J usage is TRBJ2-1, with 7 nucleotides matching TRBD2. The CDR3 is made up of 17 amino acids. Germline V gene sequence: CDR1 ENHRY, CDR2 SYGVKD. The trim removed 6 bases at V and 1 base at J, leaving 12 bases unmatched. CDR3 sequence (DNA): TGTGCCATCAGCGAACCGGGACTACGTATTTCCTACAATGAGCAGTTCTTC. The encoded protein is CAISEPGLRISYNEQFF.

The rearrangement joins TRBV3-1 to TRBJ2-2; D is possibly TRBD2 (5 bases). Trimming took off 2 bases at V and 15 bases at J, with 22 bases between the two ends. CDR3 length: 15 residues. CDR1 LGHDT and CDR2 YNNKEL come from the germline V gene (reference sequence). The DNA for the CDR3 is TGTGCCAGCAGCCAACAACTCGGCGGACTTAAAGCTTTGTTTTTT. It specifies CASSQQLGGLKALFF. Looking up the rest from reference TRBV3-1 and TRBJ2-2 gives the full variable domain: DTAVSQTPKYLVTQMGNDKSIKCEQNLGHDTMYWYKQDSKKFLKIMFSYNNKELIINETVPNRFSPKSPDKAHLNLHINSLELGDSAVYFCASSQQLGGLKALFFGEGSRLTVL.

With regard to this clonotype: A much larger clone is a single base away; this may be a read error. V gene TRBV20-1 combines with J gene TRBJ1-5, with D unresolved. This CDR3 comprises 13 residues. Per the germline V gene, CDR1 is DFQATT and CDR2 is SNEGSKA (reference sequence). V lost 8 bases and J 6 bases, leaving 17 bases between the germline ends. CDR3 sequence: CSSRLSYPQPQHF. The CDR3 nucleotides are TGCAGTTCCAGGCTTTCTTATCCTCAGCCCCAGCATTTT.

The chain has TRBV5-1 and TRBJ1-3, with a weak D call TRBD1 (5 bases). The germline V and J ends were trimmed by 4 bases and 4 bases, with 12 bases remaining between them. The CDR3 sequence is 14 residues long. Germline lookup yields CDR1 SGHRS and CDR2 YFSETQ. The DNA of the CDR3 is TGCGCCAGCAGCGGACCGGGACTGGGAAACACCATATATTTT. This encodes CASSGPGLGNTIYF.

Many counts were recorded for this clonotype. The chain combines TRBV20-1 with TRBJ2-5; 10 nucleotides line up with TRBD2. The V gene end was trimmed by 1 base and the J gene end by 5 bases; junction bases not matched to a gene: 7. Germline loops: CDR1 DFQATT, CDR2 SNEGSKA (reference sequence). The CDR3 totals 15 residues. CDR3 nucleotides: TGCAGTGCTAGAGGAAGCGGGAGGGCTGAGGAGACCCAGTACTTC. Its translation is CSARGSGRAEETQYF.

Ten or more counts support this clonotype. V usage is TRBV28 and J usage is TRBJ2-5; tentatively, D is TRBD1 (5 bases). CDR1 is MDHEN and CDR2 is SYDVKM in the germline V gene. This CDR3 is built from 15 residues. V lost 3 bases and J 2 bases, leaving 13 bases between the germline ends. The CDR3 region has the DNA TGTGCCAGCAGTTTTCAGGGTAGAAGGCAAGAGACCCAGTACTTC. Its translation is CASSFQGRRQETQYF.

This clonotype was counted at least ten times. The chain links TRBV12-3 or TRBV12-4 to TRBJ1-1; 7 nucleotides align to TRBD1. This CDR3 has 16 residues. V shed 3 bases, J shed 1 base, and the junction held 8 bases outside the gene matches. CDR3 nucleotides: TGTGCCAGCAGTTTGGCTGGCGGGACAGCGAACACTGAAGCTTTCTTT. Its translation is CASSLAGGTANTEAFF.

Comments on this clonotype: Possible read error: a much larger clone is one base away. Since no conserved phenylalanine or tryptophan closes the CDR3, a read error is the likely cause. CDR3 bases: TGTGCCACTGCTTTGGCGGAAGGGGTCGAGCAGTACCTC. Its protein is CATALAEGVEQYL. The V gene is TRBV2, the J gene TRBJ2-7, with D perhaps TRBD1 (5 bases). From germline, CDR1 is SNHLY and CDR2 FYNNEI. The CDR3 length is 13 residues. With 10 bases removed from V and 6 bases from J, the gap between germline ends came to 19 bases.

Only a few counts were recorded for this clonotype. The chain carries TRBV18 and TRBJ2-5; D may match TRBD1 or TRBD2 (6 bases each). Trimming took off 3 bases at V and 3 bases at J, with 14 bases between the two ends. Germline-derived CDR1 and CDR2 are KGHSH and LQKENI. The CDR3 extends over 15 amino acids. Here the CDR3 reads CASSPGAGLKETQYF. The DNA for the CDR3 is TGTGCCAGCTCACCGGGGGCGGGATTGAAAGAGACCCAGTACTTC. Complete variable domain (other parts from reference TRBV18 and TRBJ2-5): NAGVMQNPRHLVRRRGQEARLRCSPMKGHSHVYWYRQLPEEGLKFMVYLQKENIIDESGMPKERFSAEFPKEGPSILRIQQVVRGDSAAYFCASSPGAGLKETQYFGPGTRLLVL.

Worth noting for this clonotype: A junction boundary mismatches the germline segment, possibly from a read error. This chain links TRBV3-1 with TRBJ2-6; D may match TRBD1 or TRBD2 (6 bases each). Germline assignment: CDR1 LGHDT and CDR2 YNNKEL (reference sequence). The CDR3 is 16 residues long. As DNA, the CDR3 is TGTGCCAGCAACCAACCGGGGGCAAACGGGGCCAACGTCCTGACTTTC. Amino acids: CASNQPGANGANVLTF.

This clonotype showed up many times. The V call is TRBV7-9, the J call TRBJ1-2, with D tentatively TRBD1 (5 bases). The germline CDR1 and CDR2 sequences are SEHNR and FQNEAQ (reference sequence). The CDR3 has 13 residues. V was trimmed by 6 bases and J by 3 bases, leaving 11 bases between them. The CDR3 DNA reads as TGTGCCAGCAGAGCCGGGACCCACTATGGCTACACCTTC. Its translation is CASRAGTHYGYTF. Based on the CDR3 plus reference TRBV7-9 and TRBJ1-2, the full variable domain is DTGVSQNPRHKITKRGQNVTFRCDPISEHNRLYWYRQTLGQGPEFLTYFQNEAQLEKSRLLSDRFSAERPKGSFSTLEIQRTEQGDSAMYLCASRAGTHYGYTFGSGTRLTVV.

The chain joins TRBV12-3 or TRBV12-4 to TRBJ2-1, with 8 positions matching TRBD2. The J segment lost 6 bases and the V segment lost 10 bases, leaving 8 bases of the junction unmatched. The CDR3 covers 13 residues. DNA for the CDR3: TGTGCCACCGGGACTAGGATAAGCAATGAGCAGTTCTTC. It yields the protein CATGTRISNEQFF.

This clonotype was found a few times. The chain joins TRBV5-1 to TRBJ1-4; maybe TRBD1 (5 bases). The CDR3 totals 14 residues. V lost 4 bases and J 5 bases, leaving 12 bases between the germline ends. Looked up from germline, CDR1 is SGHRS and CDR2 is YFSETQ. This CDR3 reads CASSLGTENEKLFF. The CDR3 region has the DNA TGCGCCAGCAGCCTCGGGACGGAGAATGAAAAACTGTTTTTT.

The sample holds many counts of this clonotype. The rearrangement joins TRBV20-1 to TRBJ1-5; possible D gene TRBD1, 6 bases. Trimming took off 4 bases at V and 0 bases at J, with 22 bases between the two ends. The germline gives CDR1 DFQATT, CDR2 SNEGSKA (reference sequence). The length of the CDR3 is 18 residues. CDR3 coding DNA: TGCAGTGCTATCGATGACCGGACAGCTTTTTATAGCAATCAGCCCCAGCATTTT. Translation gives CSAIDDRTAFYSNQPQHF.

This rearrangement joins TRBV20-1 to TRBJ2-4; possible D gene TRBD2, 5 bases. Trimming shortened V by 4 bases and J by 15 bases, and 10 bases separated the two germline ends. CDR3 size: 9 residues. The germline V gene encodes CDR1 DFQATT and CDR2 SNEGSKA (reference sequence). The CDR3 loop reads CSAKLDSYF. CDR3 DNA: TGCAGTGCTAAACTAGATTCGTACTTC.